What follows are 20 T cell receptor beta chains derived from one specimen sequenced in a study of T-cell memory formation after mild COVID-19 (dated by TCRdb to the early 2020s). The library was obtained by 5' RACE. Sequencing relied on an Illumina NovaSeq 6000. TCRdb cleaned the public reads at Q25 with fastp, built clones with MiXCR and kept in-frame beta chains. CDR3 protein sequences are deduplicated, and each keeps its most common genes and DNA. Present in this sample are under 300,000 distinct CDR3 sequences, 7.5% to 10% of which were seen just once. The ten largest clones capture under 25% of the sample. The specimen sequenced was PBMCs or a T cell subset sorted from them (not recorded which). The receptors stem from a man aged 18 to 29 who had mild COVID-19 (a few samples of this study predate the infection). The sample titles of this study are shuffled in the database, so cell type and time point are left out; the donor was told from shared clones.

This clonotype was counted only a few times. The rearrangement joins TRBV3-1 to TRBJ2-1; weak D call: TRBD2 (5 bases). Germline CDR1 reads LGHDT; CDR2 reads YNNKEL (reference sequence). V lost 2 bases to trimming and J lost 4 bases, with 6 bases between them. The CDR3 length is 13 residues. The CDR3 region has the DNA TGTGCCAGCAGCCAACGCGGGTACAATGAGCAGTTCTTC. Translated, it gives CASSQRGYNEQFF.

This chain links TRBV15 with TRBJ2-7, with 8 bases identical to TRBD1. This CDR3 has 14 residues. V was clipped by 5 bases and J by 5 bases; unmatched bases: 8. Germline CDR1 is LNHNV and CDR2 is YYDKDF (reference sequence). The CDR3 loop reads CATSVRQGANEQYV. CDR3 bases: TGTGCCACCAGCGTAAGGCAGGGGGCCAACGAGCAGTACGTC.

This clonotype was counted a few times. J is TRBJ2-7 and V is TRBV7-3; D gene unclear. The germline V and J ends were trimmed by 5 bases and 2 bases, with 13 bases remaining between them. The CDR3 contains 14 residues. Germline CDR1 SGHTA, CDR2 FQGTGA. The CDR3 protein is CASSLPRGTYEQYV. The DNA of the CDR3 is TGTGCCAGCAGCCTACCGCGCGGAACCTACGAGCAGTACGTC.

This clonotype was observed a handful of times. V usage is TRBV6-5 and J usage is TRBJ2-7, with D maybe TRBD2 (5 bases). Trimming pared 5 bases from V and 3 bases from J, leaving 11 bases between. The CDR3 loop spans 13 amino acids. Looked up from germline, CDR1 is MNHEY and CDR2 is SVGAGI. The CDR3 spells CASSPTGYYEQYV. DNA of the CDR3: TGTGCCAGCAGTCCAACGGGATACTACGAGCAGTACGTC.

Only a few counts were recorded for this clonotype. The chain recombines TRBV29-1 with TRBJ2-5, with 8 nucleotides matching TRBD1. Germline trimming cut 7 bases from V and 5 bases from J; bases unmatched to any gene: 15. This CDR3 is 15 amino acids long. Germline loops: CDR1 SQVTM, CDR2 ANQGSEA. CDR3 residues: CSAGREGGQVETQYF. CDR3 nucleotide sequence: TGCAGCGCGGGGCGCGAAGGGGGACAGGTCGAGACCCAGTACTTC.

This clonotype was counted a few times. This chain joins TRBV5-6 and TRBJ2-3; TRBD2 is a possible D gene (6 bases). This CDR3 has 15 amino acids. Trimming left V 5 bases short and J 0 bases short, with 13 bases between. Germline-derived CDR1 and CDR2 are SGHDT and YYEEEE. The CDR3 region has the DNA TGTGCCAGCAGGGCGGCCGGGGGTAGCACAGATACGCAGTATTTT. Amino acids: CASRAAGGSTDTQYF.

CDR3 protein: CASSLDGISQPQHF. In DNA, the CDR3 is TGTGCCAGCAGCTTAGATGGGATTAGCCAGCCCCAGCATTTT. The chain employs TRBV7-9 and TRBJ1-5; D is unclear. This CDR3 has 14 amino acids. Trimming took 1 base from V and 7 from J, leaving 11 bases between them. Germline V CDR1 and CDR2: SEHNR, FQNEAQ (reference sequence).

The gene calls are TRBV6-6 and TRBJ2-1; 11 bases are shared with TRBD2. The CDR3 runs to 13 residues. Germline lookup yields CDR1 MNHNY and CDR2 SVGAGI (reference sequence). The V segment lost 7 bases and the J segment 7 bases; nucleotides outside the gene matches: 3. CDR3: CASTLAGGNEQFF. The CDR3 bases are TGTGCCAGCACCCTAGCGGGGGGTAATGAGCAGTTCTTC.

The CDR3 is CASSLEGDSSYNEQFF. CDR3 coding DNA: TGTGCCAGCAGCTTGGAGGGGGACAGCTCCTACAATGAGCAGTTCTTC. The chain couples TRBV5-6 to TRBJ2-1; 7 bases agree with TRBD1. This CDR3 has 16 residues. Germline loops: CDR1 SGHDT, CDR2 YYEEEE. J gave up 0 bases and V 0 bases, and 3 bases lay outside the gene matches.

This clonotype has at least ten counts. J is TRBJ1-5 and V is TRBV5-5; D uncertain. The CDR3 covers 12 residues. Germline loops: CDR1 SGHKS, CDR2 YYEKEE (reference sequence). V lost 3 bases to trimming and J lost 11 bases, with 12 bases between them. The CDR3 loop reads CASSSATSAQHF. CDR3 nucleotides: TGTGCCAGCAGCTCCGCGACCTCGGCCCAGCATTTT.

The chain is built from TRBV7-9 and TRBJ2-3; D not certain. The V gene's germline CDR1 is SEHNR and CDR2 FQNEAQ (reference sequence). Trimming took 5 bases from V and 3 from J, leaving 15 bases between them. The CDR3 spans 15 residues. The CDR3 nucleotides are TGTGCCAGCAGCCTCGTCTCCCGTCGGACAGATACGCAGTATTTT. Protein product: CASSLVSRRTDTQYF.

This clonotype was counted many times. This chain joins TRBV7-2 and TRBJ1-1; D gene unclear. Trimming took 3 bases from V and 5 from J, leaving 10 bases between them. Germline CDR1 SGHTA, CDR2 FQGNSA. The CDR3 runs to 13 residues. The DNA for the CDR3 is TGTGCCAGCAGCTTGGACCGGCAGACTGAAGCTTTCTTT. Translation gives CASSLDRQTEAFF.

This clonotype has just a few counts. The chain combines TRBV5-1 with TRBJ1-2, with D hard to call. The CDR3 is 14 residues long. Germline assignment: CDR1 SGHRS and CDR2 YFSETQ. Trimming left V 1 base short and J 6 bases short, with 13 bases between. CDR3 DNA: TGCGCCAGCAGCTTGTCGGGAAGCAATAATGGCTACACCTTC. Its translation: CASSLSGSNNGYTF.

The table lists this clonotype with a few counts. The J gene is TRBJ2-5, the V gene TRBV7-2; possible D gene TRBD1, 6 bases. Per the germline V gene, CDR1 is SGHTA and CDR2 is FQGNSA. The CDR3 sequence is 15 residues long. Trimming shortened V by 4 bases and J by 6 bases, and 18 bases separated the two germline ends. CDR3 nucleotide sequence: TGTGCCAGCAGCTCTAGGACAGAGATTCTGAAGACCCAGTACTTC. It yields the protein CASSSRTEILKTQYF.

The rearrangement uses TRBV3-1 and TRBJ1-2, with unresolved D. The germline gives CDR1 LGHDT, CDR2 YNNKEL (reference sequence). The CDR3 extends over 14 amino acids. The ends were cut back, 0 bases at V and 4 bases at J, with 9 bases in the middle. CDR3 nucleotide sequence: TGTGCCAGCAGCCAAGATTCCGTCAGCTATGGCTACACCTTC. This encodes CASSQDSVSYGYTF.

The chain recombines TRBV2 with TRBJ2-1; 10 bases map to TRBD2. Germline CDR1 is SNHLY and CDR2 is FYNNEI. The CDR3 consists of 16 residues. J gave up 4 bases and V 1 base, and 4 bases lay outside the gene matches. This CDR3 reads CASSEVQRGGYNEQFF. The CDR3 nucleotides read TGTGCCAGCAGTGAAGTGCAGCGGGGGGGTTACAATGAGCAGTTCTTC.

This clonotype has just a few counts. CDR3 amino acids: CASSLGKGIYEQYF. In DNA, the CDR3 is TGTGCCAGCAGCTTGGGTAAGGGGATCTACGAGCAGTACTTC. The genes are TRBV5-4 and TRBJ2-7, with D maybe TRBD1 (5 bases). V shed 0 bases and J shed 3 bases, with 10 bases lying between them. Germline assignment: CDR1 SGHNT and CDR2 YYREEE (reference sequence). The CDR3 spans 14 residues.

This clonotype has at least ten counts. The V call is TRBV5-1, the J call TRBJ1-5; the D gene is possibly TRBD1 (6 bases). Between the trimmed V and J ends, which lost 1 base and 4 bases, there was a span of 12 bases. Germline lookup yields CDR1 SGHRS and CDR2 YFSETQ. The CDR3 is 15 residues long. This CDR3 is CASSLTGSLNQPQHF. Here the CDR3 DNA reads TGCGCCAGCAGCTTGACAGGGTCTTTGAATCAGCCCCAGCATTTT. Full variable domain (outside the CDR3, taken from reference TRBV5-1 and TRBJ1-5): KAGVTQTPRYLIKTRGQQVTLSCSPISGHRSVSWYQQTPGQGLQFLFEYFSETQRNKGNFPGRFSGRQFSNSRSEMNVSTLELGDSALYLCASSLTGSLNQPQHFGDGTRLSIL.

This clonotype was picked up a small number of times. This sequence joins TRBV4-3 and TRBJ2-7; D possibly corresponds to TRBD2 (6 bases). V was trimmed by 4 bases and J by 1 base, leaving 20 bases between them. The CDR3 length is 17 residues. Germline loops: CDR1 LGHNA, CDR2 YSLEER. Written as DNA, the CDR3 is TGCGCCAGCAGCCCGTACCCCCCGGGGGTCGGGTCCTACGAGCAGTACTTC. Its protein is CASSPYPPGVGSYEQYF.

This clonotype has more than one count but fewer than ten. The rearrangement joins TRBV5-1 to TRBJ2-3, with D possibly matching TRBD1 (5 bases). Germline V CDR1 and CDR2: SGHRS, YFSETQ. The CDR3 consists of 17 residues. V lost 1 base to trimming and J lost 0 bases, with 15 bases between them. CDR3: CASSLTRGPTSTDTQYF. The DNA for the CDR3 is TGCGCCAGCAGCTTGACAAGGGGCCCGACTAGCACAGATACGCAGTATTTT.